This T cell receptor beta chain derives from a study of blood T cell repertoires in COVID-19. This CDR3 contains 15 residues. V lost 5 bases to trimming and J lost 6 bases; unmatched junction nucleotides: 11. Germline V gene sequence: CDR1 LNHDA, CDR2 SQIVND (reference sequence). Repertoires were generated with immunoSEQ multiplex PCR, while TCRdb's copy carries only in-frame clones and drops some. The table lists 55,000 to 75,000 clones, under 95% of them singletons. Sequencing was performed on peripheral blood. This chain uses TRBV19 with TRBJ2-7; 9 positions agree with TRBD1. The TCR sequence derives from a human donor in a cohort sampled during active COVID-19. The CDR3, as DNA: TGTGCCAGTAGTTCCACAGGGGGCGTTTACGGCGAGCAGTACTTC. Protein: CASSSTGGVYGEQYF.